This T cell receptor delta chain emerged from a study of delta chains in infants with herpesvirus infections (dated 2023 in TCRdb). A note on the overall study: The study prospectively followed a Ugandan infant birth cohort from birth to characterize gammadelta T cell responses to primary cytomegalovirus (CMV) infection. Belgian fetal and cord blood gammadelta TCR data that had been published previously were included solely for comparison and were not produced in this cohort. From PBMC, gammadelta TCRs were sequenced for over 15 CMV-infected infants (one congenitally infected) and 8 CMV-uninfected infants who had sufficient sample available. The study looked for a public fetal Vdelta1/Vgamma8 gammadelta TCR clonotype in infants infected with CMV after birth. Infant blood samples fell into approximate age groups of 1.5, 4, 8 and 12 months.

Library preparation employed RT-PCR. To generate TCR cDNA, RNA from PBMC was reverse transcribed using SuperScript II together with primers specific for the gamma chain and the delta chain. cDNA was purified with AMPure XP beads, amplified, and indexed with Illumina adapters using the Nextera XT Index Kit. An Illumina MiSeq with a V2 300-cycle kit was used to sequence the gammadelta TCR libraries. The original methods were these. Using MiXCR v2.1.12, CDR3 sequences were assembled, and reads were mapped onto D, J and V genes obtained from GenBank. Repertoire analyses of the CDR3 clonotypes were performed with VDJtools v1.2.1. The public reads were reprocessed by TCRdb using CATT, and rows of matching DNA were later combined. The V and J calls, along with clone size, are taken from TCRdb and not from the paper's own processing. Within this sample are around 760 delta-chain clones, with approximately 12% of them counted one time only. Jointly, the top ten make up around 25% of the sample.

Trimming accounts for 1 base at V and 7 bases at J, while the number of junction bases matched to no gene is 21. The CDR3 goes from the cysteine to the phenylalanine over 20 residues. Only the CDR3 region is kept as DNA, spanning 60 bases read in frame from base 1. CDR1 and CDR2, looked up from the germline V gene, are TSWWSYY and QGS. A few counts support this clone. No cognate antigen has been identified for it. This may be a read error: a much more frequent sequence differs by one nucleotide. Pregnant women getting prenatal care were recruited in Kampala, Uganda, and their infants were enrolled; maternal HIV status had to be documented. Weekly visits were made to families, and infant clinical information, oral swabs and peripheral blood were collected beginning at 6 weeks of age and every 4 months thereafter. Blood was drawn into heparin tubes, and PBMC were isolated via Ficoll-Paque density gradient centrifugation and then cryopreserved.

What the authors observed across the whole study: Within Vdelta1 cells, the frequency of the public clonotype appeared to be inversely correlated with age at infection and to decay rapidly, seemingly not persisting past roughly two months. Presence of the public clonotype at levels below the detection limit might still occur in CMV-uninfected infants. Detection of the public clonotype was limited to the first time point after infection, and the public clonotype was not found in uninfected infants or in infants infected after 120 days. Limitations noted by the authors included a small sample size and a lack of race- or environment-matched controls, because nearly all Ugandans acquire CMV before adulthood. Of 15 to 20 CMV-infected infants, several carried the public Vdelta1 clonotype: the congenitally infected infant plus three who were infected postnatally before 120 days of age.

The origin of this receptor is a human donor who was a Ugandan infant, either HIV-exposed or HIV-unexposed (not recorded which). Here the chain combines TRDV1 and TRDJ1; 10 of the junction bases match TRDD3. The sample consisted of peripheral blood, taken at time point 2 of longitudinal follow-up. The CDR3 protein sequence reads: CALGEPFGLPTTGGSLKLIF. The sequence in DNA is TGTGCTCTTGGGGAACCCTTCGGCCTTCCGACTACTGGGGGATCTCTTAAACTCATCTTT.